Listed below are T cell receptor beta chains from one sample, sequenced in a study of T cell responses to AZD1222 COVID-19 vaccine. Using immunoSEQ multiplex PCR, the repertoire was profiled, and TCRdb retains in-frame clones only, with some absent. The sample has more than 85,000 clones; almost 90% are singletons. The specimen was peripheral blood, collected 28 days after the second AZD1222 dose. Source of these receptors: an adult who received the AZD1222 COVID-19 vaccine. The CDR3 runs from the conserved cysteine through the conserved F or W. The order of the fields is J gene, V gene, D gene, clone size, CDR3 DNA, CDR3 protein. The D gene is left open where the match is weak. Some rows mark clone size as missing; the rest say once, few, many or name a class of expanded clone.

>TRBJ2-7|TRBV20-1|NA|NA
TGCAGTGCAAGTCGGGGTGCCGAGCAGTACTTC
CSASRGAEQYF
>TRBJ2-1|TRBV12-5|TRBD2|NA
TGTGCTAGTGGTTTGTCCCCACTGGCTAGCGGGAACAATGAGCAGTTCTTC
CASGLSPLASGNNEQFF
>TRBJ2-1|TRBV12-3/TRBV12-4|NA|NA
TGTGCCAGCAGTTTTAGGGTCCCCAATGAGCAGTTCTTC
CASSFRVPNEQFF
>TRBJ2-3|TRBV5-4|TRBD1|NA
TGTGCCAGCAGCTTGGCTGGACAGGGGGGCCTCACAGATACGCAGTATTTT
CASSLAGQGGLTDTQYF
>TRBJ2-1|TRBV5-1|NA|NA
TGCGCCAGCAGCTTGAATCCGGGAGCGGTGGGTGAGCAGTTCTTC
CASSLNPGAVGEQFF
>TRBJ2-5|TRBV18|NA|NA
TGTGCCAGCTCAACGATAGAGACCCAGTACTTC
CASSTIETQYF
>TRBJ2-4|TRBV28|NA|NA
TGTGCCAGCAGTTTATCTCCAGTCGCAGCCAAAAACATTCAGTACTTC
CASSLSPVAAKNIQYF
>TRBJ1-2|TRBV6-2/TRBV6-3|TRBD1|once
TGTGCCAGCAGTAGACAACAGGGGCGCAATAACTATGGCTACACCTTC
CASSRQQGRNNYGYTF
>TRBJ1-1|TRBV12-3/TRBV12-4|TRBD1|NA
TGTGCCAGCAGACCGAGAGACAGGGTGAAAGCTTTCTTT
CASRPRDRVKAFF
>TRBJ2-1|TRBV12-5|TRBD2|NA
TGTGCTAGTGGTTTGGGCCCTCGAGGCTCTAGCGGGTACTCCTACAATGAGCAGTTCTTC
CASGLGPRGSSGYSYNEQFF
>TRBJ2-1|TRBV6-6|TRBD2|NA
TGTGCCAGCAAAGGAGCTAGCGGGACGTGGGACAATGAGCAGTTCTTC
CASKGASGTWDNEQFF
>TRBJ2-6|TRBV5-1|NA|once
TGCGCCACAGGGGACTCTGGGGCCAACGTCCTGACTTTC
CATGDSGANVLTF
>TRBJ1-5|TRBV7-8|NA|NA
TGTGCCAGCAGCTTACCGGGTCAGCCCCAGCATTTT
CASSLPGQPQHF
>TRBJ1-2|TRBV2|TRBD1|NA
TGTGCCAGCAGCCGCGGACAGGGCTACTATGGCTACACCTTC
CASSRGQGYYGYTF
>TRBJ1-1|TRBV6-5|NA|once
TGTGCCAGCAGCCGTAGGACAGTAAACACTGAAGCTTTCTTT
CASSRRTVNTEAFF
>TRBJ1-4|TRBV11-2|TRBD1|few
TGTGCCAGCAGCTACGGACAGGGGGGCGGTGAAAAACTGTTTTTT
CASSYGQGGGEKLFF
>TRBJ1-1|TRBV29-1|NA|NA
TGCAGCCCCAGTCGGAACACTGAAGCTTTCTTT
CSPSRNTEAFF
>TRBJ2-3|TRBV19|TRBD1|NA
TGTGCCAGTAGTATGGTGCAGGGGGCTAGCGCGCAGTATTTT
CASSMVQGASAQYF
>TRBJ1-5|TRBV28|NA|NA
TGTGCCAGCGATTCCATAGGCGGTCAGCCCCAGCATTTT
CASDSIGGQPQHF
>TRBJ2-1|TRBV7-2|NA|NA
TGTGCCAGCAGCTTAGTGGGGGGCAATGAGCAGTTCTTC
CASSLVGGNEQFF
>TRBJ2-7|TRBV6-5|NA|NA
TGTGCCAGTGGACAGCCCCCCTCCTACGAGCAGTACTTC
CASGQPPSYEQYF
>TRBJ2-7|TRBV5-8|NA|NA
TGTGCCAGCAGCTTGGTAAGCTACTCCTACGAGCAGTACTTC
CASSLVSYSYEQYF
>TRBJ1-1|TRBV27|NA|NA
TGTGCCAGCAGTGTTTCGCCGGGGCAGATGAACACTGAAGCTTTCTTT
CASSVSPGQMNTEAFF
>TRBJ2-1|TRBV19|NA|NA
TGTGCCAGTAGTATATCTGGACTACCGCTTCGGTATGAGCAGTTCTTC
CASSISGLPLRYEQFF
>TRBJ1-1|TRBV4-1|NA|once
TGCGCCAGCAGTACAACAGGGCAGGGGACTGAAGCTTTCTTT
CASSTTGQGTEAFF
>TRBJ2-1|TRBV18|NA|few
TGTGCCAGCTCACCAAGGGAAAATGAGCAGTTCTTC
CASSPRENEQFF
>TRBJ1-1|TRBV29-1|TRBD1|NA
TGCAGCGTGGACAGGGGGCAGACTGAAGCTTTCTTT
CSVDRGQTEAFF
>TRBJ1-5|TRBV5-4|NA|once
TGTGCCAGCAGCTTGCCCGGGGATCAGCCCCAGCATTTT
CASSLPGDQPQHF
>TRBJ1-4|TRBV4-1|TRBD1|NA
TGCGCCAGCAGCCAAGGACAGGGGGCCTTGAAACTGTTTTTT
CASSQGQGALKLFF
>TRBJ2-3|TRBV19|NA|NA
TGTGCCAGTAGTATGAGTCAGGGCCCAGATACGCAGTATTTT
CASSMSQGPDTQYF
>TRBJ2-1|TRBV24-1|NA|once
TGTGCCACCATGTGGGGCGATGAGCAGTTCTTC
CATMWGDEQFF
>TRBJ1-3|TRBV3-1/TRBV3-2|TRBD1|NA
TGTGCCAGCAGCCAAGGGATAAGGGGGCAAGGAAACACCATATATTTT
CASSQGIRGQGNTIYF
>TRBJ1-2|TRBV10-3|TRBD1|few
TGTGCCACAAATCCGGGACAGGGACCCTATGGCTACACCTTC
CATNPGQGPYGYTF
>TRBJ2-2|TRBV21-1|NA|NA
TGTGCCAGCAGCAATGTAGGGAAACTGTTTTTT
CASSNVGKLFF
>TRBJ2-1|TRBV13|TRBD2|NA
TGTGCCAGCAGCTTTTGGGGGAGGGCGGGTAATGAGCAGTTCTTC
CASSFWGRAGNEQFF
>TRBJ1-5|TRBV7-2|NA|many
TGTGCCAGCAGCTACGCCGGGGGAGGGGGTCAGCCCCAGCATTTT
CASSYAGGGGQPQHF
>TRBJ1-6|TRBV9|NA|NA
TGTGCCAGCAGCCCAGTAGCGCGGGGTCCTAATTCACCCCTCCACTTT
CASSPVARGPNSPLHF
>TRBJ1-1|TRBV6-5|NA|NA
TGTGCCAGCAGTTTTCAGAGGAACACTGAAGCTTTCTTT
CASSFQRNTEAFF
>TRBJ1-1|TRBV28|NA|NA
TGTGCCAGCAGCTCGACAGTGAACACTGAAGCTTTCTTT
CASSSTVNTEAFF
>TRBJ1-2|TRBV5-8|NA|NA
TGTGCCAGCAGTATAGGCCTGGGCTACACCTTC
CASSIGLGYTF
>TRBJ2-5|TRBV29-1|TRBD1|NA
TGCAGCGTTGAGGTGTGGGGCAGGACAGGGGGCCAGTACTTC
CSVEVWGRTGGQYF
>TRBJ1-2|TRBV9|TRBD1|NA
TGTGCCAGCAGCGCCCCGGGACAGGGGGTTCTAGGCTACACCTTC
CASSAPGQGVLGYTF
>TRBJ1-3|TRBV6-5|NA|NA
TGTGCCAGCAGTTACCAAGCGGACTACTCTGGAAACACCATATATTTT
CASSYQADYSGNTIYF
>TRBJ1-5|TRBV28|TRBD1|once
TGTGCCTCCAGGGGGCAATTTGAGCCCCAGCATTTT
CASRGQFEPQHF
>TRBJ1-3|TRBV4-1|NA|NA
TGCGCCAGCAGCCAGGGACGGCTAAGGGATCCGGGCCCTCTTGGAAACACCATATATTTT
CASSQGRLRDPGPLGNTIYF